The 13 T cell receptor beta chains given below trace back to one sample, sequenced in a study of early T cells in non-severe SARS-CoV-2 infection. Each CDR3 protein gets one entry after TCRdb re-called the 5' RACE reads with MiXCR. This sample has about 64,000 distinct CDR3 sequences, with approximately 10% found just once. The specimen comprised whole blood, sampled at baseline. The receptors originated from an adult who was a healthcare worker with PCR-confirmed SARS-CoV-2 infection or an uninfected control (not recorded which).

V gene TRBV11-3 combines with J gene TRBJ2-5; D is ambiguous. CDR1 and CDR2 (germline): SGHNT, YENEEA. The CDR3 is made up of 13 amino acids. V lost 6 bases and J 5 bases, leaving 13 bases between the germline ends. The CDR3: CASSSTMGETQYF. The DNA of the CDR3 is TGTGCCAGCAGTTCAACGATGGGGGAGACCCAGTACTTC.

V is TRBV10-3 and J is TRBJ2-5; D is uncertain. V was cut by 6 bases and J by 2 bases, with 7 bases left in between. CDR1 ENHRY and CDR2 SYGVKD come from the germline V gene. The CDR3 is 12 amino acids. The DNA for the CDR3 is TGTGCCATCAGCGAGAATCAAGAGACCCAGTACTTC. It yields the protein CAISENQETQYF.

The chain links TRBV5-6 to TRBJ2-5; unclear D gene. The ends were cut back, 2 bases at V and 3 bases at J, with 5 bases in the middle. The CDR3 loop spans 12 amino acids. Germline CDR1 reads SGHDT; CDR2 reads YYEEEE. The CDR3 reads CASSLTEETQYF. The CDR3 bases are TGTGCCAGCAGCTTAACAGAAGAGACCCAGTACTTC.

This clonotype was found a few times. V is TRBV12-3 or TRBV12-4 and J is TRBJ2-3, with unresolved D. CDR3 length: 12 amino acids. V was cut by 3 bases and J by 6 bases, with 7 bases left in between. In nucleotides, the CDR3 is TGTGCCAGCAGTTTCAGAGCGGATACGCAGTATTTT. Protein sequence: CASSFRADTQYF.

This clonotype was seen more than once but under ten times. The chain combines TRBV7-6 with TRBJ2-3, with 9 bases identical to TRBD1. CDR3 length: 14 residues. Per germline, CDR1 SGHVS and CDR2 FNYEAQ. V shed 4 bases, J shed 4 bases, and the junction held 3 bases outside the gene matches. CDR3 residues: CASSSGQGADTQYF. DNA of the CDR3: TGTGCCAGCAGCTCGGGACAGGGCGCAGATACGCAGTATTTT.

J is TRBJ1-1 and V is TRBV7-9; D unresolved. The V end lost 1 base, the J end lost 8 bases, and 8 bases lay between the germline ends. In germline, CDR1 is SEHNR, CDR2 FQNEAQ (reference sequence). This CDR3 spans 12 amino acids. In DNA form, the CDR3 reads TGTGCCAGCAGCTTAGGCAACAACGAAGCTTTCTTT. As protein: CASSLGNNEAFF.

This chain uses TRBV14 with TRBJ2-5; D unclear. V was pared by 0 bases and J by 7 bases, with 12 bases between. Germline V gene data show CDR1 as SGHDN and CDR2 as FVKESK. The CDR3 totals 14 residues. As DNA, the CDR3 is TGTGCCAGCAGCCAAGAAGTAGGTGCTGGGACCCAGTACTTC. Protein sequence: CASSQEVGAGTQYF.

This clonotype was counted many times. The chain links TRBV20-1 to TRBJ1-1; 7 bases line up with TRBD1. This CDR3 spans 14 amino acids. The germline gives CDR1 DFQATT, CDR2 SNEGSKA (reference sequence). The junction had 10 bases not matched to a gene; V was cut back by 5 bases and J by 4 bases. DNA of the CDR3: TGCAGTGCTTCAGAAGCGGGACAGTTCACTGAAGCTTTCTTT. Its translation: CSASEAGQFTEAFF.

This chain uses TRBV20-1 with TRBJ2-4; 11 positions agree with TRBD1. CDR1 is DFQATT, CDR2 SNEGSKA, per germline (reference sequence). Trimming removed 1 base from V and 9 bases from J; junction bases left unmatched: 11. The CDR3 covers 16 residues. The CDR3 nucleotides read TGCAGTGCTAGAGGGCAAGGGACAGGGGGATTGGGCATTCAGTACTTC. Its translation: CSARGQGTGGLGIQYF.

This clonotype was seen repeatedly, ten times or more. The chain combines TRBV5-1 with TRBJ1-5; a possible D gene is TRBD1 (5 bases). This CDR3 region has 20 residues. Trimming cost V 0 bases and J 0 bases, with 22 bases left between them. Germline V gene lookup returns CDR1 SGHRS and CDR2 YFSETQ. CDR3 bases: TGCGCCAGCAGCTTGGGGGTAGGACATCCTGATACGTATAGCAATCAGCCCCAGCATTTT. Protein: CASSLGVGHPDTYSNQPQHF. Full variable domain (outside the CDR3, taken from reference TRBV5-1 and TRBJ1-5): KAGVTQTPRYLIKTRGQQVTLSCSPISGHRSVSWYQQTPGQGLQFLFEYFSETQRNKGNFPGRFSGRQFSNSRSEMNVSTLELGDSALYLCASSLGVGHPDTYSNQPQHFGDGTRLSIL.

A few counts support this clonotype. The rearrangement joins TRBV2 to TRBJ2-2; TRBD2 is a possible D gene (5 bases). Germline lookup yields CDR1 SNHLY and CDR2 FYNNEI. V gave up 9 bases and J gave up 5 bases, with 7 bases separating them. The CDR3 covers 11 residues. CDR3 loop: CASTRTGELFF. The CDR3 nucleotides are TGTGCCAGTACTAGAACCGGGGAGCTGTTTTTT.

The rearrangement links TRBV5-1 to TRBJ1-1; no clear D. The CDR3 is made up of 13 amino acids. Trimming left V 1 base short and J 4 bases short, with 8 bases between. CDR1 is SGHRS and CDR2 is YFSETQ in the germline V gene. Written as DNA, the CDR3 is TGCGCCAGCAGCTTGATACGGGGCACTGAAGCTTTCTTT. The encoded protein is CASSLIRGTEAFF.

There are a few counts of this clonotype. CDR3 residues: CASSSILGQNTEAFF. DNA for the CDR3: TGCGCCAGCAGCTCCATCCTGGGACAGAACACTGAAGCTTTCTTT. The chain combines TRBV5-1 with TRBJ1-1; D is perhaps TRBD1 (6 bases). V was shortened by 3 bases and J by 1 base, with 13 bases between the two germline ends. The germline V gene encodes CDR1 SGHRS and CDR2 YFSETQ. This CDR3 region has 15 residues.